The T cell receptor (beta chain) described here comes from a study of T cell clones after liver transplantation. About the research overall: Immunosuppression withdrawal was tried within 2 years after liver transplantation in this trial.

Concerning this clone itself: Antigen specificity is unknown.

Data came from immunoSEQ multiplex PCR; TCRdb stores just in-frame clones and leaves some out. Altogether nearly 55,000 clones are present, roughly 80% being singletons, with the ten largest covering about 8.9%. CD3+CD4+ and CD3+CD8+ cells were FACS-sorted from thawed unstimulated PBMCs. Germline CDR1 SGHNT, CDR2 YENEEA. The CDR3 runs to 14 residues. V shed 4 bases, J shed 7 bases, and the junction held 3 bases outside the gene matches. Study conclusions and caveats: Migration into the graft, not deletion, may explain lost graft donor-reactive T cells.

This chain links TRBV11-3 with TRBJ2-1; 11 nucleotides align to TRBD1. The receptor's source is a human donor who received a liver transplant. The source material was CD4+ T cells from blood, sampled before liver transplant. The CDR3 coding sequence is TGTGCCAGCAGCTGGGACAGGGGGTTGAATGAGCAGTTCTTC. It translates to CASSWDRGLNEQFF.